The 17 T cell receptor beta chains reported below all come from one sample, sequenced in a study of cytotoxic CD8 clonotypes in ibrutinib-treated CLL. TCRdb's copy holds only in-frame clones and misses some; the assay was immunoSEQ multiplex PCR. Of 150,000 or so clones in the sample, about 80% were seen once. Material: PBMCs, obtained after 12 months of ibrutinib treatment. Every receptor here comes from a human donor with chronic lymphocytic leukemia.

V and J are TRBV6-6 and TRBJ2-7; the D gene could be TRBD1 or TRBD2 (6 bases each). V lost 6 bases, J lost 7 bases, and 19 bases lay in between. This CDR3 is 14 amino acids long. From germline, CDR1 is MNHNY and CDR2 SVGAGI (reference sequence). CDR3 bases: TGTGCCAGCAGGACTGCTGGGGGGCTGGTTGAGCAGTACTTC. Translation: CASRTAGGLVEQYF.

The V call is TRBV6-1, the J call TRBJ1-2; D not certain. Trimming took 10 bases from V and 2 from J, leaving 17 bases between them. Germline-derived CDR1 and CDR2 are MNHNS and SASEGT. The CDR3 is made up of 14 amino acids. In DNA form, the CDR3 reads TGTGCCACCAGCGGCGGCCGGGCAAACTATGGCTACACCTTC. Protein: CATSGGRANYGYTF.

The genes are TRBV10-3 and TRBJ1-2; tentatively, D is TRBD1 (5 bases). The CDR3 length is 15 residues. The germline V gene encodes CDR1 ENHRY and CDR2 SYGVKD. Trimming shortened V by 7 bases and J by 6 bases, and 21 bases separated the two germline ends. In DNA, the CDR3 is TGTGCCATCACCGAGACAGAGGAGCGAGGAAATGGCTACACCTTC. Amino acid sequence: CAITETEERGNGYTF.

V gene TRBV15 combines with J gene TRBJ2-3; no reliable D call. Per the germline V gene, CDR1 is LNHNV and CDR2 is YYDKDF (reference sequence). Trimming stripped 6 bases from V and 7 bases from J, with 14 bases between. This CDR3 comprises 13 residues. CDR3 loop: CATRDHVGNTQYF. The CDR3 nucleotides are TGTGCCACCAGGGACCATGTAGGGAATACGCAGTATTTT. The complete variable domain, with remaining parts taken from reference TRBV15 and TRBJ2-3, reads DAMVIQNPRYQVTQFGKPVTLSCSQTLNHNVMYWYQQKSSQAPKLLFHYYDKDFNNEADTPDNFQSRRPNTSFCFLDIRSPGLGDTAMYLCATRDHVGNTQYFGPGTRLTVL.

The sample holds a few counts of this clone. The genes are TRBV7-3 and TRBJ2-7, with a weak D call TRBD2 (5 bases). V lost 5 bases to trimming and J lost 3 bases, with 14 bases between them. The germline gives CDR1 SGHTA, CDR2 FQGTGA. This CDR3 is built from 14 residues. The CDR3 sequence: CASSLRTGNYEQYF. The CDR3 nucleotides are TGTGCCAGCAGCCTACGGACTGGGAACTACGAGCAGTACTTC. The whole variable domain, filled in from reference TRBV7-3 and TRBJ2-7, reads GAGVSQTPSNKVTEKGKYVELRCDPISGHTALYWYRQSLGQGPEFLIYFQGTGAADDSGLPNDRFFAVRPEGSVSTLKIQRTERGDSAVYLCASSLRTGNYEQYFGPGTRLTVT.

The J gene is TRBJ2-7, the V gene TRBV27, with 12 bases lining up with TRBD2. Germline assignment: CDR1 MNHEY and CDR2 SMNVEV (reference sequence). This CDR3 region has 13 residues. Trimming cost V 6 bases and J 5 bases; bases outside gene matches: 2. For the CDR3, the DNA is TGTGCCAGCAGACTAGCGGGAGGAAACGAGCAGTACTTC. It encodes CASRLAGGNEQYF.

This chain joins TRBV5-1 and TRBJ2-6, with a weak D call TRBD2 (6 bases). In germline, CDR1 is SGHRS, CDR2 YFSETQ. The CDR3 runs to 16 residues. V was clipped by 0 bases and J by 3 bases, with 10 bases between them. This chain's CDR3 is CASSLAEGGGANVLTF. CDR3 in DNA: TGCGCCAGCAGCTTGGCCGAGGGAGGTGGGGCCAACGTCCTGACTTTC.

J is TRBJ2-1 and V is TRBV5-1; 7 bases fit TRBD1. V lost 1 base, J lost 0 bases, and 4 bases stayed unmatched. CDR3 size: 16 residues. The V gene's germline CDR1 is SGHRS and CDR2 YFSETQ. DNA for the CDR3: TGCGCCAGCAGCTTGACGGGACAGAGCTCCTACAATGAGCAGTTCTTC. This translates into CASSLTGQSSYNEQFF.

This sequence joins TRBV6-1 and TRBJ2-1; TRBD2 matches 11 bases. Germline V gene sequence: CDR1 MNHNS, CDR2 SASEGT. This CDR3 region has 14 residues. Trimming at V came to 3 bases and at J to 13 bases, leaving 8 bases not matched to a gene. The CDR3 here is CASSEVTSGSTQFF. In DNA form, the CDR3 reads TGTGCCAGCAGTGAGGTCACTAGCGGGAGTACTCAGTTCTTC.

This sequence joins TRBV5-1 and TRBJ1-2; TRBD1 matches at 7 bases. The CDR3 is 15 residues long. V shed 1 base and J 4 bases; nucleotides not matched to a gene: 7. Germline V gives CDR1 SGHRS, CDR2 YFSETQ. The CDR3: CASSLRDSGSYGYTF. The DNA of the CDR3 is TGCGCCAGCAGCTTGAGGGACAGCGGTTCCTATGGCTACACCTTC.

The chain is built from TRBV6-4 and TRBJ2-3; D is possibly TRBD1 (5 bases). Per germline, CDR1 MRHNA and CDR2 SNTAGT. The length of the CDR3 is 12 residues. V lost 5 bases and J 3 bases, leaving 6 bases between the germline ends. CDR3 nucleotide sequence: TGTGCCAGCAGTCCAGGGACAGATACGCAGTATTTT. This sequence encodes CASSPGTDTQYF.

The chain is built from TRBV6-5 and TRBJ2-5; D is possibly TRBD2 (6 bases). CDR1 is MNHEY, CDR2 SVGAGI, per germline. The CDR3 runs to 13 residues. The V end was cut by 5 bases, the J end by 1 base, with 8 bases between. The CDR3 DNA reads as TGTGCCAGCAGTCGGGGGTTCCAAGAGACCCAGTACTTC. Encoded protein: CASSRGFQETQYF.

The sample holds a few counts of this clone. The chain recombines TRBV6-1 with TRBJ2-7; no firm D call. The germline V and J ends were trimmed by 1 base and 5 bases, with 3 bases remaining between them. Germline V gives CDR1 MNHNS, CDR2 SASEGT. There are 11 residues in the CDR3. CDR3 coding DNA: TGTGCCAGCAGTGAAGTCGACGAGCAGTACTTC. Amino acid sequence: CASSEVDEQYF.

V and J are TRBV7-6 and TRBJ2-7; 11 positions match TRBD2. CDR1 SGHVS and CDR2 FNYEAQ come from the germline V gene. V was pared by 5 bases and J by 7 bases, with 4 bases of the junction left unmatched. The length of the CDR3 is 13 residues. This chain's CDR3 is CASSPGLAGEQYF. In DNA form, the CDR3 reads TGTGCCAGCAGCCCAGGACTAGCGGGTGAGCAGTACTTC.

The chain links TRBV9 to TRBJ2-5, with 10 bases fitting TRBD2. Looked up from germline, CDR1 is SGDLS and CDR2 is YYNGEE. The CDR3 covers 16 residues. V was clipped by 0 bases and J by 5 bases; unmatched bases: 7. As DNA, the CDR3 is TGTGCCAGCAGCGTAGTCAGCGGGAGGGCCTTCGAGACCCAGTACTTC. Translation: CASSVVSGRAFETQYF.

This clone was detected only a few times. The chain uses TRBV5-1 and TRBJ2-5; weak D call: TRBD2 (6 bases). In germline, CDR1 is SGHRS, CDR2 YFSETQ. This CDR3 spans 14 amino acids. The V and J ends lost 5 bases and 5 bases respectively, with 16 bases between them. In DNA, the CDR3 is TGCGCCAGCAGAATCAGGGACTTAGCGGAGACCCAGTACTTC. It encodes CASRIRDLAETQYF.

A remark on this clone: This sample also contains other DNA sequences that code for the same CDR3. This chain uses TRBV30 with TRBJ1-2; D gene uncertain. There are 12 residues in the CDR3. The ends were cut back, 0 bases at V and 5 bases at J, with 7 bases in the middle. Germline V gene sequence: CDR1 GTSNPN, CDR2 SVGIG (reference sequence). DNA for the CDR3: TGTGCCTGGAGTGTAGGAGCTTATGGCTACACCTTC. It codes for CAWSVGAYGYTF.